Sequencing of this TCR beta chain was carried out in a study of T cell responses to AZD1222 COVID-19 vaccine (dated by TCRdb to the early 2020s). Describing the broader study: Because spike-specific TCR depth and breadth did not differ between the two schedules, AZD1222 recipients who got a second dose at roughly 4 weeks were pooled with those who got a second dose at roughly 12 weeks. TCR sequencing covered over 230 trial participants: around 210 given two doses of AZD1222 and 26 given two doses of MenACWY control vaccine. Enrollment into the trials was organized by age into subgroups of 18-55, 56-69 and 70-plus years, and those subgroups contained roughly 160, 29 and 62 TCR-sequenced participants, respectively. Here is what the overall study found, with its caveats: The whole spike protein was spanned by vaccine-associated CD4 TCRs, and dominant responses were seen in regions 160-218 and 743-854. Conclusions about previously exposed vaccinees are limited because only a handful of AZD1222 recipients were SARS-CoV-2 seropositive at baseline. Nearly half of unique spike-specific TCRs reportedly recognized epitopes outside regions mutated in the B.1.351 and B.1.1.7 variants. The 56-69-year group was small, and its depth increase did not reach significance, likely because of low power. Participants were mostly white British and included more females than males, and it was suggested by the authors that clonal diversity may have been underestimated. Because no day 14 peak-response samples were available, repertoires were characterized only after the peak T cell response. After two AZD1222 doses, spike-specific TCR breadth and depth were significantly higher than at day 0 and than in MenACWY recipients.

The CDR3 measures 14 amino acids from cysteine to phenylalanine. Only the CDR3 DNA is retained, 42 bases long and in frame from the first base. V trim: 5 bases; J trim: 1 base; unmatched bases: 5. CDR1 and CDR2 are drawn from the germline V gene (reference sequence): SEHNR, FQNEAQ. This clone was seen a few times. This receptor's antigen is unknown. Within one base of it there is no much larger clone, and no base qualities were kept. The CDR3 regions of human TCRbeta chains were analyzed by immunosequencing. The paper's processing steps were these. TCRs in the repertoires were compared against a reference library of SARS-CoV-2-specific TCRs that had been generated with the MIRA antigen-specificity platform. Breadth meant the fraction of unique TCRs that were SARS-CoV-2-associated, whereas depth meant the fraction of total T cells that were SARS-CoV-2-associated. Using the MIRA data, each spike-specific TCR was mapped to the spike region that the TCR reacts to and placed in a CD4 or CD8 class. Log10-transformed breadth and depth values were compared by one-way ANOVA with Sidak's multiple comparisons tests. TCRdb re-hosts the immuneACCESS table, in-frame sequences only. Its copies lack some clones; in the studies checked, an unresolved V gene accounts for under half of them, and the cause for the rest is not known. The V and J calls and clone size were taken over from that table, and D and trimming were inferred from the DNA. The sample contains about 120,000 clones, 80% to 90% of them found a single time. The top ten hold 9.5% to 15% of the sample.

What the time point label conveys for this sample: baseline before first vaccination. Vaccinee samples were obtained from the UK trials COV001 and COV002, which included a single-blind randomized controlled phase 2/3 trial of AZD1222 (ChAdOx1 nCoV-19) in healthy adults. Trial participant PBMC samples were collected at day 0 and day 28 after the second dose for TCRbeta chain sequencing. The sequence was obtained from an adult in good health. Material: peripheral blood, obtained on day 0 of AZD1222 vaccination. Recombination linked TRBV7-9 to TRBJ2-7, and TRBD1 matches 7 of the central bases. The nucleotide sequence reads TGTGCCAGCAGCCCCGGGACAGTTTCCTACGAGCAGTACTTC. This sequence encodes CASSPGTVSYEQYF.